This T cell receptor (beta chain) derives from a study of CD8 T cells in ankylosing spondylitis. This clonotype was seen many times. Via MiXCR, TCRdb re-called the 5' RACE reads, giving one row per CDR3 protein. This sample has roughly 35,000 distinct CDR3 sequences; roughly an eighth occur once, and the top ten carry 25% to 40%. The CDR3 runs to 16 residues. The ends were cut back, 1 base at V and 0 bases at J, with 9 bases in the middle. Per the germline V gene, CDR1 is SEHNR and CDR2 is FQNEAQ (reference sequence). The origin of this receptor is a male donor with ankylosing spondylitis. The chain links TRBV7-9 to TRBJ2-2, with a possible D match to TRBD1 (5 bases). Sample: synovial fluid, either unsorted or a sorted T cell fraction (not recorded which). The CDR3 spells CASSLEQGANTGELFF. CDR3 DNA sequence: TGTGCCAGCAGCTTAGAGCAGGGTGCGAACACCGGGGAGCTGTTTTTT.